This record concerns one T cell receptor (beta chain) sequence. Its specificity is unknown. The data stem from a study of cytomegalovirus exposure and HLA in healthy donors. Findings of the study overall: It was reportedly the case that the classifier diagnosed cytomegalovirus status with high specificity and sensitivity. The majority of TCR sequences were rare, yet some public TCRs appeared in many donors.

Separation from the roughly 690-subject first cohort characterized the roughly 110-subject validation cohort, to which the donors belonged. The V segment lost 10 bases and the J segment 0 bases; nucleotides outside the gene matches: 5. CDR3 length equals 13 residues. In germline, CDR1 is ENHRY, CDR2 SYGVKD. Measured with immunoSEQ multiplex PCR; TCRdb has only the in-frame clones, and not every one. The sample shows approximately 120,000 clones, 94% of them seen only once. The sequence was collected from a woman younger than 35 in good health and CMV-seronegative. The sequencing input was PBMCs. V usage is TRBV10-3 and J usage is TRBJ1-1, with 7 bases that match TRBD1. CDR3 DNA sequence: TGTGCCAAGAGCAGGGGGATGAACACTGAAGCTTTCTTT. Amino acid sequence: CAKSRGMNTEAFF.